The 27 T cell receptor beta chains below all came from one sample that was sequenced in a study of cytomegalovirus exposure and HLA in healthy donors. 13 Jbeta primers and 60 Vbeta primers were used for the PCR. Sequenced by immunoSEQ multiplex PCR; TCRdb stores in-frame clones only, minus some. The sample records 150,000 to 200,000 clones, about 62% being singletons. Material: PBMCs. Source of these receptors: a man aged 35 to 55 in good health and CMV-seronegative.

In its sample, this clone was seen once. As DNA, the CDR3 is TGCGCCAGCAGCTGGGGTGGTGATGGGGGGGACAATGAGCAGTTCTTC. Translating it yields CASSWGGDGGDNEQFF. The V gene is TRBV5-1, the J gene TRBJ2-1; TRBD2 matches at 7 bases. The length of the CDR3 is 16 residues. V trimming: 3 bases; J trimming: 5 bases; junction bases outside the gene matches: 11. Germline V gene lookup returns CDR1 SGHRS and CDR2 YFSETQ.

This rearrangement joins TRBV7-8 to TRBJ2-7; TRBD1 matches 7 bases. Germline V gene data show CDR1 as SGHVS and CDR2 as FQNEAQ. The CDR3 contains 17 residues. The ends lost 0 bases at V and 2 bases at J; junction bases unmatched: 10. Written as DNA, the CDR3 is TGTGCCAGCAGCTTAGCGAGGTTTAGGACAGGCACCTACGAGCAGTACTTC. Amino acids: CASSLARFRTGTYEQYF.

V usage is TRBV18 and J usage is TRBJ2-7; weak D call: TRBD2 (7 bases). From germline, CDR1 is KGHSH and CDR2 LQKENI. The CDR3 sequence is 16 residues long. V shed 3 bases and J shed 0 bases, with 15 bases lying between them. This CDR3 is CASSPGGALSSYEQYF. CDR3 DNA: TGTGCCAGCTCACCGGGGGGGGCTCTAAGCTCCTACGAGCAGTACTTC.

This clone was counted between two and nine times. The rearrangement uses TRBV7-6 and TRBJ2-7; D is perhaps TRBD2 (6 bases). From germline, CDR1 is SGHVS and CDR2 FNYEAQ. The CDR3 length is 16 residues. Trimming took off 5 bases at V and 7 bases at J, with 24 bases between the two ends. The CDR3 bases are TGTGCCAGCAGCAACAGTTTGGACACGGGGGTGGGGGAGCAGTACTTC. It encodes CASSNSLDTGVGEQYF.

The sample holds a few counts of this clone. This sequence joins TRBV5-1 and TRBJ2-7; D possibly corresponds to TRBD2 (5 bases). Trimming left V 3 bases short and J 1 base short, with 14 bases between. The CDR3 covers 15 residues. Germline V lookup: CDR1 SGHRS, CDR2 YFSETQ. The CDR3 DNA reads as TGCGCCAGCAGCTCGGACGGCGGGTCGTCCTACGAGCAGTACTTC. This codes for CASSSDGGSSYEQYF.

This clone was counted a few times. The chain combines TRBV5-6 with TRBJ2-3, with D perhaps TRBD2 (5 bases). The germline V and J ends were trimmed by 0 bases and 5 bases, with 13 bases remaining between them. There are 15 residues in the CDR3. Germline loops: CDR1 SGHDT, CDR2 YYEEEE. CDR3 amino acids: CASSLGAGEKDTQYF. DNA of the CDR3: TGTGCCAGCAGCTTGGGGGCGGGTGAGAAAGATACGCAGTATTTT.

CDR3 sequence: CASNKDRLNTEAFF. The CDR3 bases are TGTGCCAGTAACAAGGACAGACTAAACACTGAAGCTTTCTTT. This rearrangement joins TRBV19 to TRBJ1-1; weak D call: TRBD1 (6 bases). This CDR3 contains 14 residues. Trimming cost V 7 bases and J 2 bases, with 14 bases left between them. Per the germline V gene, CDR1 is LNHDA and CDR2 is SQIVND (reference sequence).

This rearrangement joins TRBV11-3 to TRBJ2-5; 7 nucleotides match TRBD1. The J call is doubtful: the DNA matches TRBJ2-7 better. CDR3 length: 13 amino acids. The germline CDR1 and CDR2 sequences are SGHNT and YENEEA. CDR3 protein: CASSWDSSYEQYF. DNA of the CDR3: TGTGCCAGCAGCTGGGACAGCTCCTACGAGCAGTACTTC.

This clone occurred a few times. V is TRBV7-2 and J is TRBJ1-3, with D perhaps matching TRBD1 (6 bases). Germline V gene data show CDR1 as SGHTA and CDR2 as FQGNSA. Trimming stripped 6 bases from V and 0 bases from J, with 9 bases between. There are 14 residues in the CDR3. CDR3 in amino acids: CASRWTVSGNTIYF. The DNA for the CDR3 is TGTGCCAGCAGATGGACAGTCTCTGGAAACACCATATATTTT.

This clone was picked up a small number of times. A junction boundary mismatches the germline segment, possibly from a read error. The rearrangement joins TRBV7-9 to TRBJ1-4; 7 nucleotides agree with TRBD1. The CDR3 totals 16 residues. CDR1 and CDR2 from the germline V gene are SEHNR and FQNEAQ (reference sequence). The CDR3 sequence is CSSSSGRGQGGEKLFF. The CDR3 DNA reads TGTTCCAGCAGCTCCGGGAGGGGGCAAGGAGGGGAAAAACTGTTTTTT.

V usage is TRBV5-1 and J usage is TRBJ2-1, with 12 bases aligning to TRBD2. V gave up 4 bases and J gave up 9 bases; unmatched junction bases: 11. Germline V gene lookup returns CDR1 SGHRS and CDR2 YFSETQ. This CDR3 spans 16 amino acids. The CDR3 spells CASSPRLAGASGEQFF. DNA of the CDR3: TGCGCCAGCAGCCCCCGACTAGCGGGAGCCTCGGGTGAGCAGTTCTTC.

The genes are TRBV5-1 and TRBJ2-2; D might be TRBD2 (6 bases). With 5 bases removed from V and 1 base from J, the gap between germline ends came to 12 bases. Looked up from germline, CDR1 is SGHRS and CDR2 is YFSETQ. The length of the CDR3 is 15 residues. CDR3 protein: CASRVTRENTGELFF. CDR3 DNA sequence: TGCGCCAGCAGGGTGACGCGGGAGAACACCGGGGAGCTGTTTTTT. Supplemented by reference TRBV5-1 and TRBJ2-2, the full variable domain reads KAGVTQTPRYLIKTRGQQVTLSCSPISGHRSVSWYQQTPGQGLQFLFEYFSETQRNKGNFPGRFSGRQFSNSRSEMNVSTLELGDSALYLCASRVTRENTGELFFGEGSRLTVL.

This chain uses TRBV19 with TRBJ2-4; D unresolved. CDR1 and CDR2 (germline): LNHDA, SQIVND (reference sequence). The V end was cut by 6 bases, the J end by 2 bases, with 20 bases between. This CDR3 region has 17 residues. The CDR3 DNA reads TGTGCCAGTAGGCTCCCCCGAGGAGTAGAGACCAAAAACATTCAGTACTTC. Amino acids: CASRLPRGVETKNIQYF. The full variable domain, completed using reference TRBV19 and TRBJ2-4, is DGGITQSPKYLFRKEGQNVTLSCEQNLNHDAMYWYRQDPGQGLRLIYYSQIVNDFQKGDIAEGYSVSREKKESFPLTVTSAQKNPTAFYLCASRLPRGVETKNIQYFGAGTRLSVL.

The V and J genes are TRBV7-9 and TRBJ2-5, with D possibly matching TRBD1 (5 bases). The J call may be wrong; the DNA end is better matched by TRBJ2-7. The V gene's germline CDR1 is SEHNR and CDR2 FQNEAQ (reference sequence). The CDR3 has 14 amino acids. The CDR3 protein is CASSRSTVSYEQYF. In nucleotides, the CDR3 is TGTGCCAGCAGCCGATCGACAGTCAGCTACGAGCAGTACTTC.

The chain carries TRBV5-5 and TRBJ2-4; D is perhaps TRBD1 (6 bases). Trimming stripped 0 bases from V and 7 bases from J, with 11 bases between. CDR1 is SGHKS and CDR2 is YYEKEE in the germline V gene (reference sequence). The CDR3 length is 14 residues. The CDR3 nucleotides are TGTGCCAGCAGCTTGGACAGGGAAGGGAACATTCAGTACTTC. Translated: CASSLDREGNIQYF.

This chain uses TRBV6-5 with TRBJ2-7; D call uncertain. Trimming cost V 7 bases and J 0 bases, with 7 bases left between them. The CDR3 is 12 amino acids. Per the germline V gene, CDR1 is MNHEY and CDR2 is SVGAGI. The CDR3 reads CASIDNSYEQYF. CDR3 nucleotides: TGTGCCAGCATCGACAACTCCTACGAGCAGTACTTC.

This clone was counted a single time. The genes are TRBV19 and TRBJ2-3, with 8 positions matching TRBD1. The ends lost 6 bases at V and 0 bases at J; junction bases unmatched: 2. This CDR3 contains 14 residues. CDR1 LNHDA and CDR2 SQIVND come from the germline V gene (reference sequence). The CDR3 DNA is TGTGCCAGTAGCGGACAGGGTAGCACAGATACGCAGTATTTT. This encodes CASSGQGSTDTQYF.

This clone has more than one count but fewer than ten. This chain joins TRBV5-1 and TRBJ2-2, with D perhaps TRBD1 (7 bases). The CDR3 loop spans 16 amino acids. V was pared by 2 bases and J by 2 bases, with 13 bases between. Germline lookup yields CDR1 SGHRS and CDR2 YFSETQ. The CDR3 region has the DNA TGCGCCAGCAGCTTAAGACAGGGAGGTAACACCGGGGAGCTGTTTTTT. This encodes CASSLRQGGNTGELFF.

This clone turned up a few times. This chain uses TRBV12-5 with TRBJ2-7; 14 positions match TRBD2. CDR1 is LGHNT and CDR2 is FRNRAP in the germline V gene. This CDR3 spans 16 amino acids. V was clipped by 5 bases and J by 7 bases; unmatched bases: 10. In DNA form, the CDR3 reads TGTGCTAGTGGTGCAACCCGGACTAGCGGGAGGACTGAGCAGTACTTC. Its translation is CASGATRTSGRTEQYF.

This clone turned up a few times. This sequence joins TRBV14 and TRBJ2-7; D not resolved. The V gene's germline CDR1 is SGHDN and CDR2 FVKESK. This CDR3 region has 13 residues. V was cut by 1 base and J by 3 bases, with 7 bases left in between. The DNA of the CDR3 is TGTGCCAGCAGCCAAGGGCGCGGCTACGAGCAGTACTTC. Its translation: CASSQGRGYEQYF.

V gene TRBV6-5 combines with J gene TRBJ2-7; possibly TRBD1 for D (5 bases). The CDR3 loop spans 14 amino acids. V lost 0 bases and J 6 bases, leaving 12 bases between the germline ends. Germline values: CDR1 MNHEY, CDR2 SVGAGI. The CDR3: CASSYSQGRREQYF. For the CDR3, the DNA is TGTGCCAGCAGTTACTCCCAGGGTAGACGCGAGCAGTACTTC.

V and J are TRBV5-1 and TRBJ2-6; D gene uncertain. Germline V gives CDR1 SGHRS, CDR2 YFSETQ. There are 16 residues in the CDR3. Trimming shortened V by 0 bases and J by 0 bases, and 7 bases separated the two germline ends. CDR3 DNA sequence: TGCGCCAGCAGCTTGGACGGTGACTCTGGGGCCAACGTCCTGACTTTC. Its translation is CASSLDGDSGANVLTF.

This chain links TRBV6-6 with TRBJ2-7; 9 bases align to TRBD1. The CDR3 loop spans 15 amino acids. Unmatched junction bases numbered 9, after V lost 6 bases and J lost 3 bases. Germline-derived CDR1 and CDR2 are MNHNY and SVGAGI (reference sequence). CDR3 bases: TGTGCCAGCAGAGTGGGACAGGGAGCCCTCTACGAGCAGTACTTC. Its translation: CASRVGQGALYEQYF.

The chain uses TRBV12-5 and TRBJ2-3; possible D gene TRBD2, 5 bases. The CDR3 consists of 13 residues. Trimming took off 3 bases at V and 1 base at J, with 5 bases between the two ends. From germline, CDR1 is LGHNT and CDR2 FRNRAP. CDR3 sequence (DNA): TGTGCTAGTGGTTTTAGCGGCACAGATACGCAGTATTTT. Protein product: CASGFSGTDTQYF.

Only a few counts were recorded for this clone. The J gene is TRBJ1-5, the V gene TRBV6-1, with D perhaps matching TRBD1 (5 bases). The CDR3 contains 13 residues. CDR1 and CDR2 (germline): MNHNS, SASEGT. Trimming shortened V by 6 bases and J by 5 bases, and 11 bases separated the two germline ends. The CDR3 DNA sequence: TGTGCCAGCAGGGGGGGTAGGGATCAGCCCCAGCATTTT. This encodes CASRGGRDQPQHF.

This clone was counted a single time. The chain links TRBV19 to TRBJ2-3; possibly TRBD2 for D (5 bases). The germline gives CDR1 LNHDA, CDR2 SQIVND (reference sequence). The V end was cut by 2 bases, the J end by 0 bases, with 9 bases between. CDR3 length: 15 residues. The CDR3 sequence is CASSIRLASTDTQYF. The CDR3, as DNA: TGTGCCAGTAGTATAAGGCTAGCAAGCACAGATACGCAGTATTTT.

CDR3 nucleotides: TGTGCCAGCAGCATCTCATGGGGGCCTGGGGCCAACGTCCTGACTTTC. It translates to CASSISWGPGANVLTF. V and J are TRBV7-9 and TRBJ2-6, with D possibly matching TRBD1 (6 bases). Germline values: CDR1 SEHNR, CDR2 FQNEAQ (reference sequence). The CDR3 spans 16 residues. Trimming took 5 bases from V and 2 from J, leaving 13 bases between them.